A single sample gave rise to the 18 T cell receptor beta chains below, sequenced in a study of shared clonotypes between healthy human individuals (dated by TCRdb to about 2020). The method was the immunoSEQ multiplex PCR assay. TCRdb limited this immuneACCESS table to in-frame rearrangements with V and J called. A share of clones is missing; checked studies link under half to unresolved V genes, and the rest is unexplained. The sample records 2 million to 2.5 million clones, roughly 92% of which are singletons. The biggest ten clones account for approximately 0.4% of the sample. Material: naive CD4+ T cells from PBMCs. The cell subset or site tag for this specimen amounts to: CD45RA+ positively selected. These TCRs come from a man between 18 and 35 years old in good health. Some clones in this sample may be carry-over from other donors' samples.

The chain is built from TRBV6-5 and TRBJ2-7; TRBD2 is a possible D gene (5 bases). The V gene's germline CDR1 is MNHEY and CDR2 SVGAGI. The CDR3 runs 14 residues. The V and J ends lost 5 bases and 3 bases respectively, with 14 bases between them. The CDR3 bases are TGTGCCAGCAGTCGCAGTCGGGGAAGCTACGAGCAGTACTTC. It translates to CASSRSRGSYEQYF.

The gene calls are TRBV28 and TRBJ2-7; TRBD2 matches at 8 bases. Germline trimming cut 7 bases from V and 3 bases from J; bases unmatched to any gene: 11. The CDR3 sequence is 15 residues long. Germline V gene data show CDR1 as MDHEN and CDR2 as SYDVKM. In DNA form, the CDR3 reads TGTGCCAGCACTACCCCGGGAGGGGCGTACTACGAGCAGTACTTC. The encoded protein is CASTTPGGAYYEQYF.

J is TRBJ2-1 and V is TRBV4-2; TRBD2 matches at 8 bases. The trim removed 0 bases at V and 12 bases at J, leaving 10 bases unmatched. CDR1 and CDR2 from the germline V gene are LGHNA and YNFKEQ. The CDR3 consists of 15 residues. CDR3: CASSQDRSGAWGQFF. CDR3 DNA sequence: TGTGCCAGCAGCCAAGACCGTAGCGGGGCCTGGGGGCAGTTCTTC.

The chain couples TRBV6-1 to TRBJ2-3; 7 positions match TRBD1. In germline, CDR1 is MNHNS, CDR2 SASEGT. The CDR3 is 14 residues long. Trimming removed 6 bases from V and 2 bases from J; junction bases left unmatched: 5. Here the CDR3 DNA reads TGTGCCAGCAGCCGGGACAGAGACACAGATACGCAGTATTTT. Its translation: CASSRDRDTDTQYF.

This rearrangement joins TRBV30 to TRBJ1-3; 7 bases agree with TRBD1. With 4 bases clipped from V and 2 bases from J, the junction kept 8 bases outside the gene matches. The CDR3 is 15 residues long. CDR1 GTSNPN and CDR2 SVGIG come from the germline V gene (reference sequence). The CDR3 sequence: CAWTKGASAGNTIYF. CDR3 DNA sequence: TGTGCCTGGACCAAGGGGGCGAGTGCTGGAAACACCATATATTTT. The complete variable domain, with remaining parts taken from reference TRBV30 and TRBJ1-3, reads SQTIHQWPATLVQPVGSPLSLECTVEGTSNPNLYWYRQAAGRGLQLLFYSVGIGQISSEVPQNLSASRPQDRQFILSSKKLLLSDSGFYLCAWTKGASAGNTIYFGEGSWLTVV.

The V call is TRBV9, the J call TRBJ2-1, with TRBD2 matching 8 bases. Germline-derived CDR1 and CDR2 are SGDLS and YYNGEE. The V and J ends lost 4 bases and 15 bases, in that order; junction bases with no gene match: 6. The CDR3 is made up of 11 amino acids. The CDR3 spells CASSSGTRTFF. The CDR3 region has the DNA TGTGCCAGCAGCTCCGGGACTAGGACGTTCTTC. Looking up the rest from reference TRBV9 and TRBJ2-1 gives the full variable domain: DSGVTQTPKHLITATGQRVTLRCSPRSGDLSVYWYQQSLDQGLQFLIQYYNGEERAKGNILERFSAQQFPDLHSELNLSSLELGDSALYFCASSSGTRTFFGPGTRLTVL.

The rearrangement joins TRBV30 to TRBJ1-5; tentative D call: TRBD1 (5 bases). The CDR3 totals 13 residues. V shed 2 bases and J shed 7 bases, with 12 bases lying between them. CDR1 is GTSNPN and CDR2 is SVGIG in the germline V gene (reference sequence). The DNA of the CDR3 is TGTGCCTGGAGTTTCCAGGGTAAGCAGCCCCAGCATTTT. It codes for CAWSFQGKQPQHF.

On this clone: This sample includes further DNA sequences coding for the same CDR3. The CDR3 here is CASSIRNEQFF. CDR3 bases: TGTGCCAGTAGTATCAGGAATGAGCAGTTCTTC. V is TRBV19 and J is TRBJ2-1; no clear D gene. Germline V gene sequence: CDR1 LNHDA, CDR2 SQIVND (reference sequence). The CDR3 sequence is 11 residues long. Trimming took off 3 bases at V and 7 bases at J, with 4 bases between the two ends.

This rearrangement joins TRBV7-9 to TRBJ2-4; D is tentatively TRBD1 or TRBD2 (7 bases each). CDR1 and CDR2 (germline): SEHNR, FQNEAQ (reference sequence). The CDR3 has 15 amino acids. Trimming shortened V by 5 bases and J by 5 bases, and 16 bases separated the two germline ends. CDR3 sequence: CASSPGGGWENIQYF. The CDR3 DNA follows: TGTGCCAGCAGCCCAGGGGGGGGATGGGAAAACATTCAGTACTTC.

The CDR3 sequence is CASSLQAGVAGANVLTF. The CDR3 DNA sequence: TGTGCCAGCAGCTTACAGGCGGGAGTAGCGGGGGCCAACGTCCTGACTTTC. The rearrangement links TRBV7-2 to TRBJ2-6, with 7 bases fitting TRBD2. Germline V gene lookup returns CDR1 SGHTA and CDR2 FQGNSA. Germline trimming cut 2 bases from V and 4 bases from J; bases unmatched to any gene: 8. The CDR3 is made up of 17 amino acids.

This clone was seen once. The chain couples TRBV30 to TRBJ1-5; D remains unclear. This CDR3 contains 14 residues. Trimming took 8 bases from V and 7 from J, leaving 21 bases between them. In germline, CDR1 is GTSNPN, CDR2 SVGIG (reference sequence). CDR3 nucleotide sequence: TGTGCCCCGCCCCCTCGGTTCCTCAGGCAGCCCCAGCATTTT. Residues: CAPPPRFLRQPQHF. Full variable domain (missing parts from reference TRBV30 and TRBJ1-5): SQTIHQWPATLVQPVGSPLSLECTVEGTSNPNLYWYRQAAGRGLQLLFYSVGIGQISSEVPQNLSASRPQDRQFILSSKKLLLSDSGFYLCAPPPRFLRQPQHFGDGTRLSIL.

V usage is TRBV27 and J usage is TRBJ2-6; D may be TRBD1 or TRBD2 (5 bases each). Germline CDR1 MNHEY, CDR2 SMNVEV (reference sequence). The CDR3 spans 19 residues. V gave up 6 bases and J gave up 4 bases, with 25 bases separating them. This CDR3 reads CASSPRDPRASPGANVLTF. CDR3 nucleotides: TGTGCCAGCAGCCCCCGGGACCCCAGAGCGTCTCCCGGGGCCAACGTCCTGACTTTC.

The J gene is TRBJ2-3, the V gene TRBV9; possible D gene TRBD2, 6 bases. Trimming took 1 base from V and 1 from J, leaving 13 bases between them. This CDR3 region has 16 residues. From germline, CDR1 is SGDLS and CDR2 YYNGEE. Written as DNA, the CDR3 is TGTGCCAGCAGCGTACTCGGGAGTGTGGGCACAGATACGCAGTATTTT. Its protein is CASSVLGSVGTDTQYF.

This sequence joins TRBV5-1 and TRBJ2-3; 16 bases are a match to TRBD2. CDR3 length equals 19 residues. Germline V gene lookup returns CDR1 SGHRS and CDR2 YFSETQ. Losses at the gene ends were 4 bases for V and 1 base for J; bases not matched to a gene: 9. The CDR3 reads CASSPGLAGGPSGTDTQYF. CDR3 sequence (DNA): TGCGCCAGCAGCCCGGGACTAGCGGGAGGGCCGAGCGGCACAGATACGCAGTATTTT. The entire variable domain, with the rest obtained from reference TRBV5-1 and TRBJ2-3, is as follows: KAGVTQTPRYLIKTRGQQVTLSCSPISGHRSVSWYQQTPGQGLQFLFEYFSETQRNKGNFPGRFSGRQFSNSRSEMNVSTLELGDSALYLCASSPGLAGGPSGTDTQYFGPGTRLTVL.

The V gene is TRBV14, the J gene TRBJ2-5; 12 positions agree with TRBD1. The length of the CDR3 is 15 residues. The V gene end was trimmed by 4 bases and the J gene end by 5 bases; junction bases not matched to a gene: 5. The germline CDR1 and CDR2 sequences are SGHDN and FVKESK. In DNA, the CDR3 is TGTGCCAGCAGCCCAGGGACAGGGGGCGGTGAGACCCAGTACTTC. It codes for CASSPGTGGGETQYF.

This chain links TRBV28 with TRBJ2-5, with 8 positions matching TRBD2. Germline assignment: CDR1 MDHEN and CDR2 SYDVKM. This CDR3 spans 17 amino acids. Trimming cost V 2 bases and J 1 base; bases outside gene matches: 9. DNA for the CDR3: TGTGCCAGCAGTTTACTGCCTAGCGGGCGACGCCAAGAGACCCAGTACTTC. This sequence encodes CASSLLPSGRRQETQYF.

The V and J genes are TRBV7-9 and TRBJ2-3; D call uncertain. The CDR3 is 17 amino acids. Trimming took 8 bases from V and 0 from J, leaving 21 bases between them. CDR1 is SEHNR and CDR2 is FQNEAQ in the germline V gene (reference sequence). CDR3 protein: CASELRYGPLSTDTQYF. Here the CDR3 DNA reads TGTGCCAGCGAGCTTAGATATGGTCCACTTAGCACAGATACGCAGTATTTT.

The chain joins TRBV5-1 to TRBJ2-7, with TRBD1 matching over 9 bases. V gave up 4 bases and J gave up 6 bases; unmatched junction bases: 11. Germline V gene data show CDR1 as SGHRS and CDR2 as YFSETQ. This CDR3 spans 15 amino acids. The chain's CDR3 is CASSQAGTGSLEQYF. The CDR3 DNA sequence: TGCGCCAGCAGCCAGGCCGGGACAGGGTCCCTCGAGCAGTACTTC.